Described below is a single TCR beta chain sequence and its context. This sample is drawn from a study of preoperative IRX-2 immunotherapy in early breast cancer. Profiling relied on immunoSEQ multiplex PCR, and the TCRdb table lists in-frame clones only, not all of them. Of 30,000 or so clones in the sample, around four fifths are singletons; the top ten hold roughly 2.5%. V shed 4 bases and J shed 3 bases, with 18 bases lying between them. The CDR3 runs to 16 residues. Germline values: CDR1 SGHRS, CDR2 YFSETQ. Treatment reported: preoperative locoregional IRX-2 cytokine immunotherapy. This clonotype originated in a human donor with breast cancer. V and J are TRBV5-1 and TRBJ2-3, with D perhaps matching TRBD1 (5 bases). The sample here was lymph node tissue, taken from a patient treated with IRX-2 immunotherapy. This CDR3 is CASSLGHGEGTDTQYF. DNA of the CDR3: TGCGCCAGCAGCCTCGGACACGGAGAAGGGACAGATACGCAGTATTTT.